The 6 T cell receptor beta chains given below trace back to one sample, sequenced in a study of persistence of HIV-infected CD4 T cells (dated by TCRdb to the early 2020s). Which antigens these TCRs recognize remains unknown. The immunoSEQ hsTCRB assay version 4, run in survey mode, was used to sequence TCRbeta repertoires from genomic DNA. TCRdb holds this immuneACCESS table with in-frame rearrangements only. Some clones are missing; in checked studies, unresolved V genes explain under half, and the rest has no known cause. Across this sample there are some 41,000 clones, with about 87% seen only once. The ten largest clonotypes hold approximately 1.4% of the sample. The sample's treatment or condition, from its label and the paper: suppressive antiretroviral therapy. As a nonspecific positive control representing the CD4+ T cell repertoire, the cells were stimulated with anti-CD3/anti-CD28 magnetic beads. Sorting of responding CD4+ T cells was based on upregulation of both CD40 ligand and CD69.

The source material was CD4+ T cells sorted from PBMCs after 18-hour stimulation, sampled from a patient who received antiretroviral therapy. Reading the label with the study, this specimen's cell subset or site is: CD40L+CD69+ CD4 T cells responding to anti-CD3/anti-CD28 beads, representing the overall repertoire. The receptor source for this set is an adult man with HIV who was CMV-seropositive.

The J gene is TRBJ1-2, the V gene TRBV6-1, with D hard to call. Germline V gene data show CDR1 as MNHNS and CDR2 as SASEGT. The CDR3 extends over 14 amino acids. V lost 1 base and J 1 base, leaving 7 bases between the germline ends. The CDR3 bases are TGTGCCAGCAGTGAAGTACCCGGTAACTATGGCTACACCTTC. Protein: CASSEVPGNYGYTF.

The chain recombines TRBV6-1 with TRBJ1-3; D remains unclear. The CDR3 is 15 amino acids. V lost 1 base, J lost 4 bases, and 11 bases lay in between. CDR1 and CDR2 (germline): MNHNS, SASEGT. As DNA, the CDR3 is TGTGCCAGCAGTGAAGGCCTCAGGCAGGGAAACACCATATATTTT. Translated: CASSEGLRQGNTIYF.

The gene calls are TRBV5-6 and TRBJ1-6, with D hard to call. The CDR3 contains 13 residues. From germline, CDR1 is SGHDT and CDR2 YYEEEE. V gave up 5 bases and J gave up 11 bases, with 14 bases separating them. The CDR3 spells CASSPPNSTPLHF. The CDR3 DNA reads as TGTGCCAGCAGTCCCCCGAACTCTACACCCCTCCACTTT.

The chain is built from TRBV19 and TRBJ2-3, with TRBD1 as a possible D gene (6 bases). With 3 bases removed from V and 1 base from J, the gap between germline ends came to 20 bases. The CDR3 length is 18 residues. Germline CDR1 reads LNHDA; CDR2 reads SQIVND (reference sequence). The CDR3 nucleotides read TGTGCCAGTAGTATGGGGCCTGGCTGGGGGCAACGCACAGATACGCAGTATTTT. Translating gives CASSMGPGWGQRTDTQYF. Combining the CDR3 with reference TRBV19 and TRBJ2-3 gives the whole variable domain DGGITQSPKYLFRKEGQNVTLSCEQNLNHDAMYWYRQDPGQGLRLIYYSQIVNDFQKGDIAEGYSVSREKKESFPLTVTSAQKNPTAFYLCASSMGPGWGQRTDTQYFGPGTRLTVL.

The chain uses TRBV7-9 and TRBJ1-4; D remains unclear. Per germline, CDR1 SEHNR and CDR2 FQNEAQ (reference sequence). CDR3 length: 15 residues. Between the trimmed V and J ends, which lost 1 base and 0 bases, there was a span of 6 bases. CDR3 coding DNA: TGTGCCAGCAGCTTAGATCGGGCAACTAATGAAAAACTGTTTTTT. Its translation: CASSLDRATNEKLFF.

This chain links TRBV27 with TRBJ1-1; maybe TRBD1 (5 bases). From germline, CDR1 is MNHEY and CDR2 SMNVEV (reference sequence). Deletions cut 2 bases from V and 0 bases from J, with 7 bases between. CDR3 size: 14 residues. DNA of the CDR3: TGTGCCAGCAGTTTAGAGGGACTGAACACTGAAGCTTTCTTT. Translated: CASSLEGLNTEAFF.